This TCR beta chain was found in a study of spatial heterogeneity in lung cancer. The overall study: Any follow-up PBMC samples that were available went on to be sequenced, and the median time to follow-up was around 25 months after resection.

Time point in this sample: blood at routine non-recurrence follow-up after resection. MiXCR was run by TCRdb on the 5' RACE reads, yielding one entry per CDR3 protein. The repertoire holds about 32,000 distinct CDR3 sequences, with roughly a tenth as singletons. A few counts support this clonotype. Its antigen is as yet unknown. General study results and limits: Ubiquitous, expanded tumor-derived TCRs were more frequently observed in blood at resection than at follow-up.

Here the sequenced sample was PBMCs, taken at follow-up. This TCR derives from a female donor with early-stage non-small cell lung cancer.

The CDR3 sequence is CASSLRDRPAYGYTF. As DNA, the CDR3 is TGTGCCAGCAGCCTCCGGGACAGGCCGGCCTATGGCTACACCTTC. The rearrangement joins TRBV6-2 or TRBV6-3 to TRBJ1-2, with TRBD1 matching over 8 bases. V was pared by 6 bases and J by 4 bases, with 10 bases of the junction left unmatched. The CDR3 is 15 amino acids. Per germline, CDR1 MNHEY and CDR2 SVGEGT.